The table lists the clone carrying this TCR beta chain with a count of one. Libraries were prepared by immunoSEQ multiplex PCR; TCRdb keeps only in-frame clonotypes and omits some of them. Among 65,000 to 80,000 clones listed, under 98% were seen once. This sample is drawn from a study of technical replicates of blood from a handful of donors. Germline loops: CDR1 SEHNR, CDR2 FQNEAQ (reference sequence). The CDR3 loop spans 12 amino acids. V gave up 7 bases and J gave up 8 bases, with 11 bases separating them. Source material: T cells isolated from PBMCs. The chain uses TRBV7-9 and TRBJ1-4; a weak D match, TRBD1 (6 bases). The origin of this receptor is a human donor in good health. The CDR3 DNA is TGTGCCAGCACCGAGGGGGGGGAAAAACTGTTTTTT. Its protein product is CASTEGGEKLFF.